Below are 4 T cell receptor beta chains sequenced from a single sample in a study of blood T cell repertoires in COVID-19. Some clones are missing from TCRdb's copy, which holds only in-frame ones; the method was immunoSEQ multiplex PCR. Of 150,000 to 200,000 clones listed, 82% were seen once; the top ten hold approximately 7%. The sample consisted of peripheral blood. These TCRs come from a woman aged 40-49 years with COVID-19, enrolled during active disease.

This chain joins TRBV27 and TRBJ2-6; D remains unclear. Between the trimmed V and J ends, which lost 2 bases and 0 bases, there was a span of 5 bases. This CDR3 region has 15 residues. Germline V gene data show CDR1 as MNHEY and CDR2 as SMNVEV (reference sequence). CDR3 residues: CASSLIHSGANVLTF. CDR3 sequence (DNA): TGTGCCAGCAGTTTAATCCACTCTGGGGCCAACGTCCTGACTTTC.

About this clone: The junction departs from the called germline gene at one end, perhaps through a read error. The rearrangement joins TRBV15 to TRBJ1-2; 7 bases fit TRBD1. The CDR3 spans 13 residues. Germline V lookup: CDR1 LNHNV, CDR2 YYDKDF (reference sequence). In DNA form, the CDR3 reads TGTGCCACCAGCAGACAGACAGGGCGGGCCGAGGAGTTC. Protein product: CATSRQTGRAEEF.

The chain recombines TRBV24-1 with TRBJ2-3; TRBD2 is a possible D gene (6 bases). Trimming pared 5 bases from V and 2 bases from J, leaving 10 bases between. From germline, CDR1 is KGHDR and CDR2 SFDVKD. CDR3 length equals 14 residues. CDR3 DNA sequence: TGTGCCACCAGTGTTAGCGGACCCACAGATACGCAGTATTTT. As protein: CATSVSGPTDTQYF.

The V call is TRBV19, the J call TRBJ1-3; 9 nucleotides align to TRBD1. The CDR3 spans 16 residues. V gave up 3 bases and J gave up 4 bases; unmatched junction bases: 7. CDR1 is LNHDA, CDR2 SQIVND, per germline (reference sequence). The CDR3 DNA follows: TGTGCCAGTAGTATGACCGGGACAGGGTTCGGAAACACCATATATTTT. Translated, it gives CASSMTGTGFGNTIYF.